These 32 T cell receptor beta chains share one sample of origin, sequenced in a study of T cell repertoires in ileal Crohn's disease. Repertoires were generated with immunoSEQ multiplex PCR, while TCRdb's copy carries only in-frame clones and drops some. The sample has roughly 13,000 clones; roughly 87% are singletons. The specimen sequenced was ileal tissue. These receptors came from an adult with Crohn's disease.

The chain carries TRBV6-5 and TRBJ1-1, with D possibly matching TRBD1 (6 bases). V lost 0 bases to trimming and J lost 4 bases, with 9 bases between them. Germline V lookup: CDR1 MNHEY, CDR2 SVGAGI. The CDR3 runs to 14 residues. This chain's CDR3 is CASSYSSRGTEAFF. The CDR3 DNA is TGTGCCAGCAGTTACTCGAGCAGGGGCACTGAAGCTTTCTTT.

The V call is TRBV5-4, the J call TRBJ1-1, with a tentative D call TRBD1 (5 bases). In germline, CDR1 is SGHNT, CDR2 YYREEE (reference sequence). Trimming removed 4 bases from V and 4 bases from J, with 14 bases in between. The CDR3 has 14 residues. In DNA form, the CDR3 reads TGTGCCAGCAGCCTCAGGGATTATAGCACTGAAGCTTTCTTT. This sequence encodes CASSLRDYSTEAFF.

This clone has a single count. The chain employs TRBV18 and TRBJ1-5; D is perhaps TRBD1 (5 bases). This CDR3 has 15 residues. CDR1 and CDR2 (germline): KGHSH, LQKENI. V dropped 3 bases and J dropped 1 base, with 10 bases sitting between them. DNA for the CDR3: TGTGCCAGCTCACCCACAGCAGGGAGCAATCAGCCCCAGCATTTT. Amino acids: CASSPTAGSNQPQHF.

The CDR3 sequence: CARSSVPYEQYF. CDR3 bases: TGTGCCCGCTCTAGCGTACCCTACGAGCAGTACTTC. J is TRBJ2-7 and V is TRBV21-1; the table calls TRBD2, which could not be checked here. TRBV21-1 is deemed a pseudogene. The CDR3 loop spans 12 amino acids.

This rearrangement joins TRBV5-1 to TRBJ2-1; TRBD2 matches at 8 bases. The CDR3 consists of 15 residues. Germline CDR1 and CDR2: SGHRS and YFSETQ. V gave up 5 bases and J gave up 3 bases; unmatched junction bases: 7. The CDR3 protein is CASSVSSGSYNEQFF. The CDR3 DNA reads TGCGCCAGCAGTGTGTCCAGCGGGAGCTACAATGAGCAGTTCTTC. Drawing the rest from reference TRBV5-1 and TRBJ2-1, the complete variable domain is KAGVTQTPRYLIKTRGQQVTLSCSPISGHRSVSWYQQTPGQGLQFLFEYFSETQRNKGNFPGRFSGRQFSNSRSEMNVSTLELGDSALYLCASSVSSGSYNEQFFGPGTRLTVL.

This clone has only one observation. V is TRBV9 and J is TRBJ2-2; 7 positions match TRBD1. Per the germline V gene, CDR1 is SGDLS and CDR2 is YYNGEE. CDR3 size: 19 residues. V shed 3 bases and J 5 bases; nucleotides not matched to a gene: 19. The DNA for the CDR3 is TGTGCCAGCAGCGGCACGACAGGGTTTAAAGCCTTAAGGACCGGGGAGCTGTTTTTT. Translation gives CASSGTTGFKALRTGELFF. The entire variable domain, with the rest obtained from reference TRBV9 and TRBJ2-2, is as follows: DSGVTQTPKHLITATGQRVTLRCSPRSGDLSVYWYQQSLDQGLQFLIQYYNGEERAKGNILERFSAQQFPDLHSELNLSSLELGDSALYFCASSGTTGFKALRTGELFFGEGSRLTVL.

The J gene is TRBJ1-6, the V gene TRBV5-6, with a weak D call TRBD1 (6 bases). From germline, CDR1 is SGHDT and CDR2 YYEEEE. Trimming cost V 8 bases and J 13 bases, with 22 bases left between them. The CDR3 length is 14 residues. The CDR3 protein is CASSRDTAFGPLHF. CDR3 nucleotides: TGTGCCAGTAGCCGGGACACGGCCTTCGGGCCCCTCCACTTT. The complete variable domain, with remaining parts taken from reference TRBV5-6 and TRBJ1-6, reads DAGVTQSPTHLIKTRGQQVTLRCSPKSGHDTVSWYQQALGQGPQFIFQYYEEEERQRGNFPDRFSGHQFPNYSSELNVNALLLGDSALYLCASSRDTAFGPLHFGNGTRLTVT.

This clone came up once. The rearrangement joins TRBV6-6 to TRBJ2-5; 7 bases align to TRBD2. V lost 8 bases and J lost 0; bases outside the gene matches: 9. CDR3 length: 15 residues. Germline V gene lookup returns CDR1 MNHNY and CDR2 SVGAGI (reference sequence). In DNA, the CDR3 is TGTGCCAGCTGGGGGGGGAATAATTACCAAGAGACCCAGTACTTC. It specifies CASWGGNNYQETQYF.

The gene calls are TRBV13 and TRBJ2-7; D might be TRBD1 (6 bases). Trimming stripped 0 bases from V and 1 base from J, with 16 bases between. The CDR3 contains 17 residues. From germline, CDR1 is PRHDT and CDR2 FYEKMQ (reference sequence). CDR3: CASSLGLLQGPSYEQYF. The DNA of the CDR3 is TGTGCCAGCAGCTTAGGCCTCCTCCAGGGGCCGTCCTACGAGCAGTACTTC.

J is TRBJ2-5 and V is TRBV5-1; 9 bases map to TRBD1. J lost 5 bases, V lost 5 bases, and 7 bases had no gene match. Germline loops: CDR1 SGHRS, CDR2 YFSETQ. CDR3 length: 14 residues. The DNA for the CDR3 is TGCGCCAGCAGTACACAGGGGGCGGGGGAGACCCAGTACTTC. Its protein product is CASSTQGAGETQYF.

This sequence joins TRBV4-1 and TRBJ2-5; a weak D match, TRBD2 (6 bases). The J call may be faulty, since TRBJ2-7 better matches the DNA end. CDR1 and CDR2 (germline): MGHRA, YSYEKL. The CDR3 length is 18 residues. In DNA form, the CDR3 reads TGCGCCAGCAGCCAAGATCCCCCGCTGGCGGGGAGCTCCTACGAGCAGTACTTC. Residues: CASSQDPPLAGSSYEQYF.

The gene calls are TRBV6-6 and TRBJ2-7; TRBD2 matches 8 bases. The ends lost 0 bases at V and 3 bases at J; junction bases unmatched: 7. This CDR3 region has 16 residues. The germline V gene has CDR1 MNHNY and CDR2 SVGAGI (reference sequence). The CDR3 spells CASSYSSGRAFYEQYF. CDR3 DNA sequence: TGTGCCAGCAGTTACTCATCCGGGAGGGCCTTCTACGAGCAGTACTTC.

The rearrangement joins TRBV18 to TRBJ1-4; D ambiguous. Germline-derived CDR1 and CDR2 are KGHSH and LQKENI. This CDR3 has 13 residues. Trimming shortened V by 4 bases and J by 8 bases, and 11 bases separated the two germline ends. The CDR3 nucleotides read TGTGCCAGCTCACTGAACTCGGGGGAAAAACTGTTTTTT. Amino acid sequence: CASSLNSGEKLFF.

V gene TRBV29-1 combines with J gene TRBJ2-7, with D possibly TRBD1 on 5 matching bases. The V gene lost 6 bases and the J gene lost 2 bases, with 14 bases spanning the gap. From germline, CDR1 is SQVTM and CDR2 ANQGSEA. This CDR3 has 13 residues. CDR3 amino acids: CSVRATAAYEQYF. CDR3 bases: TGCAGCGTCCGGGCGACAGCCGCCTACGAGCAGTACTTC.

Comments on this clone: One junction end disagrees with the germline gene, perhaps due to a read error. This specimen includes other DNA sequences encoding the same CDR3. The chain couples TRBV7-3 to TRBJ2-7; no reliable D call. This CDR3 is 13 amino acids long. The germline gives CDR1 SGHTA, CDR2 FQGTGA. This CDR3 is CASSLNEAYEQYF. In nucleotides, the CDR3 is TGTGCCAGCAGCTTAAACGAGGCCTACGAACAGTACTTC.

This sequence joins TRBV7-8 and TRBJ1-5; 8 positions agree with TRBD1. CDR3 length equals 21 residues. V lost 6 bases to trimming and J lost 0 bases; unmatched junction nucleotides: 22. CDR1 is SGHVS, CDR2 FQNEAQ, per germline. The CDR3 sequence is CASSSGQGGLDVVGSNQPQHF. The CDR3 coding sequence is TGTGCCAGCAGTTCCGGACAGGGAGGTTTGGACGTGGTTGGTAGCAATCAGCCCCAGCATTTT.

The chain has TRBV5-1 and TRBJ2-2, with a possible D match to TRBD1 (6 bases). Per the germline V gene, CDR1 is SGHRS and CDR2 is YFSETQ. This CDR3 has 14 amino acids. Trimming cost V 3 bases and J 1 base, with 7 bases left between them. The CDR3 region is CASSSGVNTGELFF. For the CDR3, the DNA is TGCGCCAGCAGCTCAGGGGTGAACACCGGGGAGCTGTTTTTT. Variable domain in full (rest from reference TRBV5-1 and TRBJ2-2): KAGVTQTPRYLIKTRGQQVTLSCSPISGHRSVSWYQQTPGQGLQFLFEYFSETQRNKGNFPGRFSGRQFSNSRSEMNVSTLELGDSALYLCASSSGVNTGELFFGEGSRLTVL.

The chain combines TRBV10-3 with TRBJ1-3; 7 nucleotides agree with TRBD1. The CDR3 runs to 15 residues. The germline gives CDR1 ENHRY, CDR2 SYGVKD. V lost 5 bases and J lost 0; bases outside the gene matches: 4. The CDR3 protein is CAISKGQSSGNTIYF. The CDR3 DNA sequence: TGTGCCATCAGTAAGGGACAGTCCTCTGGAAACACCATATATTTT.

This CDR3 is CASSLLGREEETQYF. The DNA for the CDR3 is TGTGCCAGCAGCTTATTGGGCAGGGAGGAAGAGACCCAGTACTTC. The rearrangement links TRBV11-2 to TRBJ2-5, with a possible D match to TRBD2 (6 bases). Trimming pared 2 bases from V and 3 bases from J, leaving 13 bases between. The germline V gene encodes CDR1 SGHAT and CDR2 FQNNGV. The CDR3 runs to 15 residues.

A word on this clone: The junction shows a germline mismatch at one end, possibly a read error. The V and J genes are TRBV5-3 and TRBJ1-5; D ambiguous. TRBV5-3 is treated as an ORF (open reading frame) with a function not yet certain. This CDR3 has 14 residues. As DNA, the CDR3 is TGTGCCAGAAGCTTGTGTAACGCGGAACCTCCCCCGCATTTT. It specifies CARSLCNAEPPPHF.

V is TRBV29-1 and J is TRBJ2-5; TRBD1 matches 10 bases. The tail of the sequence fits TRBJ2-7 better, so the J call may be wrong. This CDR3 has 13 amino acids. Germline values: CDR1 SQVTM, CDR2 ANQGSEA. CDR3 in amino acids: CSVGQGPPYEQYF. Here the CDR3 DNA reads TGCAGCGTGGGACAGGGGCCCCCCTACGAGCAGTACTTC.

The J gene is TRBJ1-1, the V gene TRBV16; no clear D. V shed 5 bases and J shed 2 bases, with 3 bases lying between them. The length of the CDR3 is 11 residues. Germline CDR1 and CDR2: KGHSY and FQNENV. CDR3 region: CASSINTEAFF. The CDR3 bases are TGTGCCAGCAGCATAAACACTGAAGCTTTCTTT.

This clone was counted a single time. The gene calls are TRBV4-2 and TRBJ2-7; 9 positions agree with TRBD2. Germline trimming cut 0 bases from V and 1 base from J; bases unmatched to any gene: 7. Germline CDR1 LGHNA, CDR2 YNFKEQ. The CDR3 contains 17 residues. The CDR3: CASSQEYLAGRSYEQYF. DNA of the CDR3: TGTGCCAGCAGCCAAGAATATCTAGCGGGACGTTCCTACGAGCAGTACTTC.

This clone was counted a single time. The chain joins TRBV4-1 to TRBJ2-1, with 7 bases lining up with TRBD2. Germline V gene sequence: CDR1 MGHRA, CDR2 YSYEKL. Losses at the gene ends were 6 bases for V and 5 bases for J; bases not matched to a gene: 16. The CDR3 sequence is 17 residues long. The CDR3 bases are TGCGCCAGCAGTCCCACGGGGGGAGGGCCGGGTGACAATGAGCAGTTCTTC. Protein: CASSPTGGGPGDNEQFF.

The genes are TRBV19 and TRBJ2-3; 9 bases match TRBD2. The CDR3 sequence is 14 residues long. Germline lookup yields CDR1 LNHDA and CDR2 SQIVND (reference sequence). Trimming took 7 bases from V and 8 from J; bases not matched to a gene: 10. CDR3 DNA: TGTGCCAGTAACCCTAGCGGGGCCTTATTTACGCAGTATTTT. Translated: CASNPSGALFTQYF.

This chain connects TRBV9 to TRBJ1-5; 7 nucleotides align to TRBD1. J gave up 0 bases and V 3 bases, and 3 bases lay outside the gene matches. Germline V gene lookup returns CDR1 SGDLS and CDR2 YYNGEE. The CDR3 length is 15 residues. Written as DNA, the CDR3 is TGTGCCAGCAGCGGACAGGGTTATAGCAATCAGCCCCAGCATTTT. This codes for CASSGQGYSNQPQHF.

The chain recombines TRBV19 with TRBJ2-5; 10 bases match TRBD2. This CDR3 has 17 amino acids. The V gene's germline CDR1 is LNHDA and CDR2 SQIVND (reference sequence). Germline trimming cut 1 base from V and 4 bases from J; bases unmatched to any gene: 9. The CDR3 DNA is TGTGCCAGTAGTATAGTGGCTAGCGGGAGAGGGGGAGAGACCCAGTACTTC. It yields the protein CASSIVASGRGGETQYF.

The rearrangement links TRBV5-4 to TRBJ2-5, with a possible D match to TRBD1 (6 bases). The J call could be wrong; TRBJ2-7 is a better fit for the DNA end. The CDR3 extends over 13 amino acids. Germline V lookup: CDR1 SGHNT, CDR2 YYREEE (reference sequence). CDR3: CASSLEPGAEQYF. In DNA, the CDR3 is TGTGCCAGCAGCTTGGAACCAGGGGCCGAGCAGTACTTC.

This chain joins TRBV28 and TRBJ1-2; no definite D call. Trimming shortened V by 4 bases and J by 2 bases, and 20 bases separated the two germline ends. CDR3 size: 17 residues. From germline, CDR1 is MDHEN and CDR2 SYDVKM. The CDR3 sequence: CASSSPPFRGTNYGYTF. The CDR3, as DNA: TGTGCCAGCAGTTCCCCCCCTTTTCGCGGTACCAACTATGGCTACACCTTC.

The rearrangement links TRBV14 to TRBJ1-3; the D is unclear. V was clipped by 0 bases and J by 4 bases, with 13 bases between them. Germline V gives CDR1 SGHDN, CDR2 FVKESK. The CDR3 is made up of 16 amino acids. The DNA for the CDR3 is TGTGCCAGCAGCCAAGATTCGGGAGTTCACGGAAACACCATATATTTT. Its protein is CASSQDSGVHGNTIYF.

The V gene is TRBV6-5, the J gene TRBJ2-4; 8 positions match TRBD2. Germline CDR1 and CDR2: MNHEY and SVGAGI. Trimming took 0 bases from V and 9 from J; bases not matched to a gene: 7. This CDR3 has 15 amino acids. The CDR3 nucleotides read TGTGCCAGCAGTTACTCAGGGCGGGGGGACGTCATTCAGTACTTC. It encodes CASSYSGRGDVIQYF.

This clone was seen just once. CDR3 DNA sequence: TGTGCCAGTAGTATGGCGGGCGATGAGCAGTTCTTC. Translating it yields CASSMAGDEQFF. The chain recombines TRBV19 with TRBJ2-1; D is perhaps TRBD2 (5 bases). The CDR3 is made up of 12 amino acids. Germline CDR1 reads LNHDA; CDR2 reads SQIVND (reference sequence). Trimming took 3 bases from V and 8 from J, leaving 8 bases between them.